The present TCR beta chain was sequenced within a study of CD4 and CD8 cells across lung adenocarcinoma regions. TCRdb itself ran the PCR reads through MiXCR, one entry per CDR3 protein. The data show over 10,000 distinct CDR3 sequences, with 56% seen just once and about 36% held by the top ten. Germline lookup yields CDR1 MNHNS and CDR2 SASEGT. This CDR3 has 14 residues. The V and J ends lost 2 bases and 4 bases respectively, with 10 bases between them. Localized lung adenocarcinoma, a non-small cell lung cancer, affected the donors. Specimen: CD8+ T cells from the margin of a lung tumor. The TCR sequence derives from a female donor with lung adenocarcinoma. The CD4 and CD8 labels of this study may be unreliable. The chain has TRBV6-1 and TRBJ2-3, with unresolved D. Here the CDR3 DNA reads TGTGCCAGCAGTGAACAGAGGTCATCAGATACGCAGTATTTT. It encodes CASSEQRSSDTQYF.